This TCR beta chain came from a study of control samples from healthy donors and cancer patients. V was clipped by 1 base and J by 6 bases; unmatched bases: 10. Germline V gene sequence: CDR1 SGHTA, CDR2 FQGNSA. CDR3 length: 16 residues. This clone was recorded once. Profiling relied on immunoSEQ multiplex PCR, and the TCRdb table lists in-frame clones only, not all of them. The sample lists 120,000 or so clones; 80% to 95% were seen once. The sequenced sample consisted of blood. This sequence originates from a man between 18 and 29 years old in good health. This rearrangement joins TRBV7-2 to TRBJ1-2, with 8 nucleotides matching TRBD1. In DNA, the CDR3 is TGTGCCAGCAGCTTAGAGGCGGCAGGGGGCGGGAATGGCTACACCTTC. This gives the protein CASSLEAAGGGNGYTF. Full variable domain (rest looked up from reference TRBV7-2 and TRBJ1-2): GAGVSQSPSNKVTEKGKDVELRCDPISGHTALYWYRQSLGQGLEFLIYFQGNSAPDKSGLPSDRFSAERTGGSVSTLTIQRTQQEDSAVYLCASSLEAAGGGNGYTFGSGTRLTVV.